The next 32 T cell receptor beta chains were all read from a single sample in a study of cytomegalovirus exposure and HLA in healthy donors. Amplification used 60 Vbeta primers and 13 Jbeta primers. Profiled with immunoSEQ multiplex PCR; TCRdb holds only in-frame clones, not every one. Altogether some 66,000 clones are present, 75% being singletons, with the ten largest covering about 8.3%. The sample comprised PBMCs. The receptors stem from a man aged 55-75 years in good health and CMV-seropositive.

The CDR3 loop reads CASSRAGTPNTEAFF. CDR3 bases: TGTGCCAGCAGCCGTGCCGGGACTCCGAACACTGAAGCTTTCTTT. The rearrangement links TRBV5-4 to TRBJ1-1; possibly TRBD1 for D (5 bases). The V gene's germline CDR1 is SGHNT and CDR2 YYREEE (reference sequence). The CDR3 spans 15 residues. With 4 bases removed from V and 1 base from J, the gap between germline ends came to 14 bases.

The gene calls are TRBV27 and TRBJ2-7; TRBD1 matches at 12 bases. This CDR3 comprises 15 residues. CDR1 and CDR2 from the germline V gene are MNHEY and SMNVEV (reference sequence). The junction had 9 bases not matched to a gene; V was cut back by 6 bases and J by 6 bases. As DNA, the CDR3 is TGTGCCAGCAGCTACACCGGGACAGGGGGCTTCGAGCAGTACTTC. Its translation is CASSYTGTGGFEQYF.

The chain couples TRBV4-1 to TRBJ1-6; no clear D. Germline CDR1 MGHRA, CDR2 YSYEKL. Trimming cost V 4 bases and J 0 bases, with 13 bases left between them. The CDR3 is 17 residues long. The CDR3 DNA reads as TGCGCCAGCAGCCTTTTCGGACTTACCTCCTATAATTCACCCCTCCACTTT. This encodes CASSLFGLTSYNSPLHF.

The chain joins TRBV6-5 to TRBJ2-3; maybe TRBD2 (5 bases). The CDR3 spans 15 residues. The germline V gene encodes CDR1 MNHEY and CDR2 SVGAGI. With 8 bases removed from V and 2 bases from J, the gap between germline ends came to 17 bases. The CDR3 DNA is TGTGCCAGCGACCTAGAGGACTCCCCCACAGATACGCAGTATTTT. Its protein product is CASDLEDSPTDTQYF.

The chain recombines TRBV6-1 with TRBJ2-7; no clear D. Germline V lookup: CDR1 MNHNS, CDR2 SASEGT. The CDR3 length is 15 residues. Trimming removed 2 bases at V and 2 bases at J, with 13 bases between. The CDR3 nucleotides read TGTGCCAGCAGTGAAAACGACGACACGCCCTACGAGCAGTACTTC. It yields the protein CASSENDDTPYEQYF.

The V gene is TRBV25-1, the J gene TRBJ2-5; 10 bases line up with TRBD1. The CDR3 contains 15 residues. The germline CDR1 and CDR2 sequences are MGHDK and SYGVNS. J lost 5 bases, V lost 5 bases, and 8 bases had no gene match. The CDR3 coding sequence is TGTGCCAGCAGTTTGGGGGGACAGGGGTCGGAGACCCAGTACTTC. This translates into CASSLGGQGSETQYF.

The J gene is TRBJ2-5, the V gene TRBV19; maybe TRBD2 (6 bases). The J call may be wrong; the DNA end is better matched by TRBJ2-7. Germline assignment: CDR1 LNHDA and CDR2 SQIVND (reference sequence). This CDR3 spans 14 amino acids. The CDR3 nucleotides are TGTGCCAGTAGTATAGGGACTGCGGGATACGAGCAGTACTTC. Its protein product is CASSIGTAGYEQYF.

This sequence joins TRBV6-1 and TRBJ1-2; 9 bases line up with TRBD1. The CDR3 is made up of 15 amino acids. The V segment lost 6 bases and the J segment 1 base; nucleotides outside the gene matches: 6. The V gene's germline CDR1 is MNHNS and CDR2 SASEGT. In nucleotides, the CDR3 is TGTGCCAGCAGGACCGGGACAGGGAGTAACTATGGCTACACCTTC. It encodes CASRTGTGSNYGYTF.

Turning to this clone: A junction boundary mismatches the germline segment, possibly from a read error. V and J are TRBV12-5 and TRBJ1-1; TRBD1 aligns across 10 bases. The CDR3 covers 14 residues. Germline V gene sequence: CDR1 LGHNT, CDR2 FRNRAP. CDR3 nucleotides: TGTGCTAGTGGCCTGACAGGGGGCAACACTGAAGCTTCCTTT. The encoded protein is CASGLTGGNTEASF.

The chain uses TRBV5-6 and TRBJ2-5; TRBD1 matches 8 bases. This CDR3 comprises 16 residues. V lost 0 bases, J lost 1 base, and 5 bases stayed unmatched. CDR1 and CDR2 from the germline V gene are SGHDT and YYEEEE. The chain's CDR3 is CASSLGGQATQETQYF. CDR3 coding DNA: TGTGCCAGCAGCTTGGGGGGACAGGCAACCCAAGAGACCCAGTACTTC.

The J gene is TRBJ2-1, the V gene TRBV27; TRBD2 matches at 9 bases. Looked up from germline, CDR1 is MNHEY and CDR2 is SMNVEV (reference sequence). V was clipped by 3 bases and J by 0 bases; unmatched bases: 9. The CDR3 runs to 18 residues. CDR3 protein: CASSFYGRGGASYNEQFF. CDR3 bases: TGTGCCAGCAGTTTCTATGGTCGCGGGGGGGCCTCCTACAATGAGCAGTTCTTC.

V is TRBV5-1 and J is TRBJ2-7; D is undetermined. The CDR3 extends over 14 amino acids. CDR1 is SGHRS, CDR2 YFSETQ, per germline. The V gene lost 3 bases and the J gene lost 4 bases, with 14 bases spanning the gap. The CDR3 DNA follows: TGCGCCAGCAGCTCCGGCGGATTTAAATACGAGCAGTACTTC. It yields the protein CASSSGGFKYEQYF.

The J gene is TRBJ1-1, the V gene TRBV28; the D is unclear. The V gene's germline CDR1 is MDHEN and CDR2 SYDVKM. V lost 2 bases to trimming and J lost 5 bases, with 6 bases between them. CDR3 length: 12 residues. As DNA, the CDR3 is TGTGCCAGCAGTTTAAAGGAGACTGAAGCTTTCTTT. This encodes CASSLKETEAFF.

The genes are TRBV18 and TRBJ1-5; TRBD1 agrees at 7 bases. The CDR3 is made up of 18 amino acids. Germline lookup yields CDR1 KGHSH and CDR2 LQKENI. J lost 1 base, V lost 3 bases, and 12 bases had no gene match. The CDR3 DNA reads as TGTGCCAGCTCACCTCCTAACAGGGGACAGAGAAGCAATCAGCCCCAGCATTTT. It is translated as CASSPPNRGQRSNQPQHF.

The chain links TRBV7-9 to TRBJ2-3, with TRBD1 as a possible D gene (5 bases). The V gene lost 5 bases and the J gene lost 3 bases, with 12 bases spanning the gap. The germline V gene encodes CDR1 SEHNR and CDR2 FQNEAQ (reference sequence). CDR3 length: 14 amino acids. The DNA of the CDR3 is TGTGCCAGCAGCCTGTTAAGGGGAACAGATACGCAGTATTTT. This codes for CASSLLRGTDTQYF.

CDR3 DNA sequence: TGTGCCAGCATCAGAGGGCTAAAAGAGACCCAGTACTTC. Translated: CASIRGLKETQYF. This chain links TRBV7-9 with TRBJ2-5; D perhaps matches TRBD2 (5 bases). CDR1 SEHNR and CDR2 FQNEAQ come from the germline V gene (reference sequence). V lost 7 bases to trimming and J lost 3 bases, with 12 bases between them. CDR3 length: 13 residues.

The chain employs TRBV5-1 and TRBJ2-7, with 7 bases that match TRBD2. CDR1 SGHRS and CDR2 YFSETQ come from the germline V gene. The CDR3 covers 12 residues. The V gene end was trimmed by 4 bases and the J gene end by 6 bases; junction bases not matched to a gene: 4. CDR3 DNA sequence: TGCGCCAGCAGCCCCCCGGGGGGCGAGCAGTACTTC. This encodes CASSPPGGEQYF.

In its sample, this clone was seen a few times. V is TRBV18 and J is TRBJ1-1, with D maybe TRBD1 (6 bases). Between the trimmed V and J ends, which lost 3 bases and 10 bases, there was a span of 12 bases. There are 12 residues in the CDR3. CDR1 KGHSH and CDR2 LQKENI come from the germline V gene. CDR3 coding DNA: TGTGCCAGCTCACCCACAGGGTTGGGAGCTTTCTTT. This gives the protein CASSPTGLGAFF.

The CDR3 loop reads CATQNQGPGELFF. The CDR3 DNA sequence: TGTGCCACCCAGAATCAGGGGCCCGGGGAGCTGTTTTTT. V and J are TRBV15 and TRBJ2-2; D perhaps matches TRBD1 (6 bases). The CDR3 loop spans 13 amino acids. The V end was cut by 8 bases, the J end by 6 bases, with 13 bases between. From germline, CDR1 is LNHNV and CDR2 YYDKDF (reference sequence).

This chain uses TRBV4-1 with TRBJ2-7; 12 bases align to TRBD2. Trimming cost V 4 bases and J 5 bases; bases outside gene matches: 6. This CDR3 contains 15 residues. The V gene's germline CDR1 is MGHRA and CDR2 YSYEKL. The CDR3: CASSLSPSGGDEQYF. The CDR3 DNA reads as TGCGCCAGCAGCCTCTCCCCTAGCGGGGGGGACGAGCAGTACTTC.

The gene calls are TRBV6-1 and TRBJ2-5; D perhaps matches TRBD1 (6 bases). The tail of the sequence fits TRBJ2-7 better, so the J call may be wrong. This CDR3 is 15 amino acids long. CDR1 is MNHNS and CDR2 is SASEGT in the germline V gene. CDR3 amino acids: CASHSRGRTSYEQYF. The CDR3, as DNA: TGTGCCAGCCACTCCAGGGGCAGAACAAGCTACGAGCAGTACTTC.

The chain combines TRBV20-1 with TRBJ1-1; D gene uncertain. The V and J ends lost 5 bases and 5 bases respectively, with 6 bases between them. Germline V CDR1 and CDR2: DFQATT, SNEGSKA (reference sequence). CDR3 length: 10 residues. CDR3 bases: TGCAGTGCTTCGAGGACTGAAGCTTTCTTT. Amino acids: CSASRTEAFF.

The V gene is TRBV4-1, the J gene TRBJ2-2, with D maybe TRBD1 (6 bases). The CDR3 is made up of 17 amino acids. Germline CDR1 MGHRA, CDR2 YSYEKL. Trimming took 1 base from V and 0 from J, leaving 12 bases between them. DNA of the CDR3: TGCGCCAGCAGCCAAGTTCGTGGGGGCGCGAACACCGGGGAGCTGTTTTTT. Translating gives CASSQVRGGANTGELFF.

Only one count was recorded for this clone. This chain connects TRBV5-1 to TRBJ1-4; TRBD1 matches at 12 bases. Unmatched junction bases numbered 6, after V lost 4 bases and J lost 2 bases. Germline V CDR1 and CDR2: SGHRS, YFSETQ. This CDR3 has 17 residues. Written as DNA, the CDR3 is TGCGCCAGCAGCGGAGGGACAGGGGGCGCGACTAATGAAAAACTGTTTTTT. It translates to CASSGGTGGATNEKLFF. Supplemented by reference TRBV5-1 and TRBJ1-4, the full variable domain reads KAGVTQTPRYLIKTRGQQVTLSCSPISGHRSVSWYQQTPGQGLQFLFEYFSETQRNKGNFPGRFSGRQFSNSRSEMNVSTLELGDSALYLCASSGGTGGATNEKLFFGSGTQLSVL.

The chain couples TRBV12-5 to TRBJ1-1, with 7 positions matching TRBD1. After removal of 5 bases from V and 4 bases from J, the junction contained 4 bases not matched to a gene. Germline CDR1 LGHNT, CDR2 FRNRAP. This CDR3 has 13 amino acids. The CDR3 spells CASGEQGSTEAFF. Here the CDR3 DNA reads TGTGCTAGTGGTGAACAGGGGAGCACTGAAGCTTTCTTT. Filled out from reference TRBV12-5 and TRBJ1-1, the complete variable domain reads DARVTQTPRHKVTEMGQEVTMRCQPILGHNTVFWYRQTMMQGLELLAYFRNRAPLDDSGMPKDRFSAEMPDATLATLKIQPSEPRDSAVYFCASGEQGSTEAFFGQGTRLTVV.

The table lists this clone with a count of one. The chain is built from TRBV7-9 and TRBJ1-1; D may be TRBD1 (6 bases). Germline CDR1 SEHNR, CDR2 FQNEAQ (reference sequence). V lost 3 bases to trimming and J lost 5 bases, with 13 bases between them. The CDR3 extends over 14 amino acids. The CDR3 sequence: CASSLGGARTEAFF. DNA of the CDR3: TGTGCCAGCAGCTTGGGGGGGGCGAGGACTGAAGCTTTCTTT.

The chain has TRBV27 and TRBJ1-6, with TRBD1 matching over 11 bases. V shed 5 bases, J shed 11 bases, and the junction held 8 bases outside the gene matches. The CDR3 has 15 residues. CDR1 and CDR2 from the germline V gene are MNHEY and SMNVEV (reference sequence). CDR3 protein: CASSTGTGGFAPLHF. The CDR3 coding sequence is TGTGCCAGCAGTACGGGGACAGGGGGTTTCGCACCCCTCCACTTT.

V usage is TRBV19 and J usage is TRBJ2-1, with 8 nucleotides matching TRBD1. The CDR3 spans 17 residues. Germline trimming cut 1 base from V and 5 bases from J; bases unmatched to any gene: 10. Germline V gene sequence: CDR1 LNHDA, CDR2 SQIVND (reference sequence). The CDR3 region has the DNA TGTGCCAGTAGTATAGGAAACGCGGGACAGGTTAACAATGAGCAGTTCTTC. Encoded protein: CASSIGNAGQVNNEQFF.

The chain carries TRBV2 and TRBJ1-2; 7 nucleotides align to TRBD1. The CDR3 totals 14 residues. In germline, CDR1 is SNHLY, CDR2 FYNNEI. V lost 2 bases and J lost 7; bases outside the gene matches: 7. In DNA form, the CDR3 reads TGTGCCAGCAGTGAACAGGGGGTCATGTCTGGCTACACCTTC. Translated: CASSEQGVMSGYTF.

This clone was counted a few times. The CDR3 protein is CASSYSTGQKYYGYTF. As DNA, the CDR3 is TGTGCCAGCAGTTACTCGACGGGACAGAAGTACTATGGCTACACCTTC. The rearrangement joins TRBV6-5 to TRBJ1-2; 7 bases agree with TRBD1. The CDR3 has 16 residues. With 0 bases clipped from V and 3 bases from J, the junction kept 7 bases outside the gene matches. Germline-derived CDR1 and CDR2 are MNHEY and SVGAGI.

The V gene is TRBV27, the J gene TRBJ1-2; D is possibly TRBD1 (6 bases). Germline lookup yields CDR1 MNHEY and CDR2 SMNVEV (reference sequence). This CDR3 is built from 15 residues. V was clipped by 2 bases and J by 5 bases, with 15 bases between them. The CDR3 bases are TGTGCCAGCAGTTTACAAGGGGGGGGTTGGTATGGCTACACCTTC. Translating gives CASSLQGGGWYGYTF.

This clone was detected only a few times. The rearrangement joins TRBV19 to TRBJ1-6; D is perhaps TRBD1 (5 bases). Trimming shortened V by 7 bases and J by 4 bases, and 11 bases separated the two germline ends. The CDR3 runs to 14 residues. CDR1 is LNHDA, CDR2 SQIVND, per germline (reference sequence). The CDR3 region has the DNA TGTGCCAGTACGACAGTAGGGTATAATTCACCCCTCCACTTT. The encoded protein is CASTTVGYNSPLHF.